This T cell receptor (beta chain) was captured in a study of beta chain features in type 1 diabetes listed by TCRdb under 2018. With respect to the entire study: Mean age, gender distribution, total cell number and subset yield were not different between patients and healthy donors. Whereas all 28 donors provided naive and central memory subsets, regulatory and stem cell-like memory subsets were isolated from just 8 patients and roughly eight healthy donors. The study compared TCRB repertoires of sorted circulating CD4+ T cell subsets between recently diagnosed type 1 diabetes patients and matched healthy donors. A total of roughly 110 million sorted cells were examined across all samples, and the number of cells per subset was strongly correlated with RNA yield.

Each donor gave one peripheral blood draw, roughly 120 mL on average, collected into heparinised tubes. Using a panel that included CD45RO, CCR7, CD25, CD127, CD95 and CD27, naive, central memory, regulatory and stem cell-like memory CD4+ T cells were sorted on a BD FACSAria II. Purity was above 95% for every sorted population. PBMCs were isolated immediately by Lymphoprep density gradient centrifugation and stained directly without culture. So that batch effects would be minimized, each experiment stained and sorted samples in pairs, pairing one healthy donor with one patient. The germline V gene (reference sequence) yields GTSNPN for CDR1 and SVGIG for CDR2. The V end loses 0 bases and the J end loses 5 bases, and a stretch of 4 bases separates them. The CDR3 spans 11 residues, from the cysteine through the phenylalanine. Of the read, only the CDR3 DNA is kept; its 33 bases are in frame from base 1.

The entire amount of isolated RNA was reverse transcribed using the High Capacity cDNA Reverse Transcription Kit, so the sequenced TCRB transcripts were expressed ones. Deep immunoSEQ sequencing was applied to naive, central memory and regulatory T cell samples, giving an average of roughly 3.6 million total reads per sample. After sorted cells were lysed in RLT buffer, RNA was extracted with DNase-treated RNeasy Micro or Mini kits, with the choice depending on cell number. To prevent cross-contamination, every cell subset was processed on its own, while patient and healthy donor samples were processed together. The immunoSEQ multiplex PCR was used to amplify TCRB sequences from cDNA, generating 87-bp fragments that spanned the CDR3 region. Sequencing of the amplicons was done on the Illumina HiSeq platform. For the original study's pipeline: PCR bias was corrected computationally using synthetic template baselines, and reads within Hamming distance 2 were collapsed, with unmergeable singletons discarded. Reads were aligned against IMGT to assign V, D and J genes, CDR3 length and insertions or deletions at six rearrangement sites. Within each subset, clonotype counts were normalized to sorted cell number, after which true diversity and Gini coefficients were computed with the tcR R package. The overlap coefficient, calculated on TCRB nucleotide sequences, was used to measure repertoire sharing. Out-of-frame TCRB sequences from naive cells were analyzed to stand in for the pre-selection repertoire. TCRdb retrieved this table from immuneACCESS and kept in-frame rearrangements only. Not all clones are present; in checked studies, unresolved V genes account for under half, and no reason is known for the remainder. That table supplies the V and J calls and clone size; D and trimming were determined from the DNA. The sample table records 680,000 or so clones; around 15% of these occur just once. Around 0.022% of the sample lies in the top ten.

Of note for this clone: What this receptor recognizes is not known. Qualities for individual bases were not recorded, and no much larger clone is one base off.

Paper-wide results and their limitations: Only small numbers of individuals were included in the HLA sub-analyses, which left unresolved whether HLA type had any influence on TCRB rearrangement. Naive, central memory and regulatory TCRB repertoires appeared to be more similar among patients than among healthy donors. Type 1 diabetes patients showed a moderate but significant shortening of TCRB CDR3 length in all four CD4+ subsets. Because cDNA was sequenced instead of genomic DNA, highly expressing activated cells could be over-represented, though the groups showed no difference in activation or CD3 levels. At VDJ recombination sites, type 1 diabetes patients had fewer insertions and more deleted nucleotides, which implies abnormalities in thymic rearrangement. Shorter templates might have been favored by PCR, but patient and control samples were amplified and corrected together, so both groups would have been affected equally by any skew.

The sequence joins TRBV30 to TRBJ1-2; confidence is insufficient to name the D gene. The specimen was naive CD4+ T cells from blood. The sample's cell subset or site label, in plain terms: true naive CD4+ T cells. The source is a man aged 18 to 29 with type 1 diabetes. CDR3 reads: CAWSVTYGYTF. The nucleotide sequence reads TGTGCCTGGAGTGTAACATATGGCTACACCTTC.